What follows describes a single T cell receptor beta chain. CD3+CD4+ and CD3+CD8+ responders that were proliferating and CFSE-low were sorted post-reaction. The CDR3 sequence is 15 residues long. These data are taken from a study of graft-versus-host responses after intestinal transplantation. Study in general: Multivisceral, liver-intestinal, or isolated intestinal transplants were given to recipients.

Some clones are missing from TCRdb's copy, which holds only in-frame ones; the method was immunoSEQ multiplex PCR. The table shows about 21,000 clones, with around 54% occurring only once. Study-wide findings and caveats: GvH clones turned up in recipient marrow; some had shown up first in ileum or blood.

This sample comprised alloreactive CD4+ T cells from a mixed lymphocyte reaction culture, obtained before intestinal transplant. Subset meaning: CFSE-low proliferating T cells sorted from roughly six-day pre-transplant mixed lymphocyte reaction (GvH or HvG direction). This chain connects TRBV21-1 to TRBJ2-5; whether TRBD1, the table's D call, matches the DNA was not checked. TRBV21-1 has pseudogene status. The TCR comes from a human patient who received an intestinal transplant. In DNA form, the CDR3 reads TGTGCCAGCAGCGAAACGCAGGGGGCTAGGGAGACCCAGTACTTC. Protein product: CASSETQGARETQYF.